This T cell receptor beta chain was obtained from a study of chemoradiotherapy in HPV16-positive cancers. Study context: Two HPV16-positive patients' cells yielded candidate HPV-specific clones and common motifs. Whole-study results and caveats: Functional assays defining HPV-specific T cells used only two HPV16-positive patients.

Details on this clone: What it recognizes is unknown.

The protocol was immunoSEQ multiplex PCR, while the TCRdb copy is restricted to in-frame clones and leaves out a portion. In the table there are about 20,000 clones, about 90% of which are singletons. Trimming left V 3 bases short and J 7 bases short, with 15 bases between. The length of the CDR3 is 14 residues. CDR1 is SGHVS and CDR2 is FQNEAQ in the germline V gene. This TCR was sampled from a human donor with HPV-associated anogenital cancer. The chain has TRBV7-8 and TRBJ1-1; D gene uncertain. The specimen comprised blood, sampled from a patient who underwent chemoradiotherapy. Written as DNA, the CDR3 is TGTGCCAGCAGCTTTCTCACCGCGGGTGATGAAGCTTTCTTT. It specifies CASSFLTAGDEAFF.